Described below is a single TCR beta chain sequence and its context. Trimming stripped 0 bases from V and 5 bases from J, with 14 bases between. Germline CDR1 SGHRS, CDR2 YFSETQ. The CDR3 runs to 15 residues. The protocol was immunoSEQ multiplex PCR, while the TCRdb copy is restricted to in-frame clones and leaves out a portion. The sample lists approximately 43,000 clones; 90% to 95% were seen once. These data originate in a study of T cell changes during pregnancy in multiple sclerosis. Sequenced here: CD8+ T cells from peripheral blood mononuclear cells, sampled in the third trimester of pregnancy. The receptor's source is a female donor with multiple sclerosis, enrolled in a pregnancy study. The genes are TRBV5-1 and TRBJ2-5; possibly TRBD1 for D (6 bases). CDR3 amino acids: CASSLDLGALETQYF. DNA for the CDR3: TGCGCCAGCAGCTTGGATCTGGGGGCCTTGGAGACCCAGTACTTC.